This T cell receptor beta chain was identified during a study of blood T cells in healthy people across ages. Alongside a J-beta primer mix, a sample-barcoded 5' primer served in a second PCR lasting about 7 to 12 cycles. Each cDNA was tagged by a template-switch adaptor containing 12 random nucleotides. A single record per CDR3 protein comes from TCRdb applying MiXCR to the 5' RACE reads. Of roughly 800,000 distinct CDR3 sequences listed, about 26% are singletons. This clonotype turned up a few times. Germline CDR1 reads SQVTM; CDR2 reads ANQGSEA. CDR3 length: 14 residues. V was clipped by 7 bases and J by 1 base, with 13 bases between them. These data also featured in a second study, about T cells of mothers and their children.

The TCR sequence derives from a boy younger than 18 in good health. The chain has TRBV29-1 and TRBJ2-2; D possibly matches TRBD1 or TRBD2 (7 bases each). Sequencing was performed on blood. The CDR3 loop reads CSAGGQMNTGELFF. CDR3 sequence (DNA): TGCAGCGCGGGGGGACAGATGAACACCGGGGAGCTGTTTTTT.